These T cell receptor beta chains were read from a single sample in a study of blood T cell repertoires in COVID-19. Only in-frame clones appear in the TCRdb table, and some are missing; sequencing was by immunoSEQ multiplex PCR. The data contain over 100,000 clones, 82% of them singletons. The source material was peripheral blood. These receptors were collected from a man in his 70s with acute or convalescent COVID-19. Each CDR3 is given with its conserved first and last residue. Each record gives: clone size, V gene, D gene, J gene, CDR3 DNA, CDR3 protein. D genes are given only for firm matches. Only some rows state a clone size, as once, few, many or a class for expanded clones.

>NA|TRBV19|NA|TRBJ1-1
TGTGCCAGTAGTTATTCCAGGGGCACGGAAGCTTTCTTT
CASSYSRGTEAFF
>NA|TRBV20-1|TRBD1|TRBJ2-7
TGCAGTGCTAGTGTGGACAGGGTAAACTACGAGCAGTACTTC
CSASVDRVNYEQYF
>NA|TRBV9|TRBD1|TRBJ2-1
TGTGCCAGCAGCGCGGACAGGGGAGCGTACAATGAGCAGTTCTTC
CASSADRGAYNEQFF
>few|TRBV5-1|TRBD2|TRBJ2-6
TGCGCCAGCAGCTTTAGCGGGGGTGGGGCCAACGTCCTGACTTTC
CASSFSGGGANVLTF
>NA|TRBV6-1|NA|TRBJ1-5
TGTGCCAGCAGTGCTTCGACAGCGGGAGGCAATCAGCCCCAGCATTTT
CASSASTAGGNQPQHF
>NA|TRBV21-1|NA|TRBJ2-3
TGTGCCAGCCTATCCGGTATTGTCTCTGATACGCAGTATTTT
CASLSGIVSDTQYF
>NA|TRBV28|TRBD1|TRBJ2-7
TGTGCCAGCAGTTCAGGGGGATCCTACGAGCAGTACTTC
CASSSGGSYEQYF
>NA|TRBV28|TRBD1|TRBJ1-3
TGTGCCAGCAGTTGGGGACAGGGCATTAGAAACACCATATATTTT
CASSWGQGIRNTIYF
>NA|TRBV7-9|TRBD1|TRBJ1-1
TGTGCCAGCAGCTTAGAAGGGGGCTGGAGCACTGAAGCTTTCTTT
CASSLEGGWSTEAFF
>NA|TRBV10-1|NA|TRBJ1-4
TGCGCCAGCAGTGAGTCGGGCTGGGCTGGCGAAAAACTGTTTTTT
CASSESGWAGEKLFF
>few|TRBV25-1|NA|TRBJ1-5
TGTGCCAGCAGTGAAGGACAGACGGGCAATCAGCCCCAGCATTTT
CASSEGQTGNQPQHF
>once|TRBV6-5|TRBD2|TRBJ2-3
TGTGCCAGTAGTCTAGCGGGAATCGGCACAGATACGCAGTATTTT
CASSLAGIGTDTQYF
>NA|TRBV3-1/TRBV3-2|TRBD1|TRBJ2-7
TGTGCCAGCAGCCCAAAGGTCGGGACAGGTGGGTACGAGCAGTACTTC
CASSPKVGTGGYEQYF
>once|TRBV30|NA|TRBJ1-2
TGTGCCGGAGGGCGGGATGGCTACACCTTC
CAGGRDGYTF
>NA|TRBV5-1|NA|TRBJ1-2
TGCGCCAGCAGCCCCCAGGAATTGTATGGCTACACCTTC
CASSPQELYGYTF
>NA|TRBV13|TRBD1|TRBJ1-2
TGTGCCAGCAGCTCTTGGACAGGAACTAACTATGGCTACACCTTC
CASSSWTGTNYGYTF
>NA|TRBV9|TRBD2|TRBJ2-1
TGTGCCAGCAGCGTAGACGGGGGGAGTGGGTATGAGCAGTTCTTC
CASSVDGGSGYEQFF
>NA|TRBV2|TRBD1|TRBJ1-2
TGTGCCAGCACGTGGACAGGGTTAAACTATGGCTACACCTTC
CASTWTGLNYGYTF
>NA|TRBV25-1|NA|TRBJ1-3
TGTGCCAGCAGTATGAGCTCTGGAAACACCATATATTTT
CASSMSSGNTIYF
>NA|TRBV7-9|TRBD1|TRBJ1-5
TGTGCCAGCAGCTTAGTGGGGGACAGATATCAGCCCCAGCATTTT
CASSLVGDRYQPQHF
>NA|TRBV6-6|TRBD1|TRBJ2-2
TGTGCCAGCAGCCGATCGGGACAGGGGGCCTTTGCCGGGGAGCTGTTTTTT
CASSRSGQGAFAGELFF
>NA|TRBV5-4|TRBD2|TRBJ2-3
TGTGCCAGCAGCTCCCTTTTGACGGGGGGGCGGGGAGATACGCAGTATTTT
CASSSLLTGGRGDTQYF